Here is one T cell receptor (beta chain) with its context. Antigen unknown. This record belongs to a study of T cell responses to AZD1222 COVID-19 vaccine. Germline assignment: CDR1 MNHEY and CDR2 SMNVEV (reference sequence). The CDR3 spans 15 residues. V was cut by 4 bases and J by 4 bases, with 14 bases left in between. Points from the study as a whole: Spike regions recognized by vaccine-associated CD4 TCRs spanned the protein, led by 160-218 and 743-854. Unmutated regions of variants are reportedly targeted by nearly half of spike-specific TCRs. Spike-specific TCR breadth and depth went up after people got two AZD1222 doses. Donors, mostly white British, included more females; clonal diversity was possibly underestimated.

Only in-frame clones appear in the TCRdb table, and some are missing; sequencing was by immunoSEQ multiplex PCR. The table records 130,000 to 150,000 clones, 75% to 95% of them present only once. This TCR was sampled from an adult in good health. The sample consisted of peripheral blood, taken on day 0 of MenACWY control vaccination. The chain couples TRBV27 to TRBJ1-3; D is ambiguous. In DNA form, the CDR3 reads TGTGCCAGCAGTTCCTCCGTAAGGGCCGGAAACACCATATATTTT. The encoded protein is CASSSSVRAGNTIYF.